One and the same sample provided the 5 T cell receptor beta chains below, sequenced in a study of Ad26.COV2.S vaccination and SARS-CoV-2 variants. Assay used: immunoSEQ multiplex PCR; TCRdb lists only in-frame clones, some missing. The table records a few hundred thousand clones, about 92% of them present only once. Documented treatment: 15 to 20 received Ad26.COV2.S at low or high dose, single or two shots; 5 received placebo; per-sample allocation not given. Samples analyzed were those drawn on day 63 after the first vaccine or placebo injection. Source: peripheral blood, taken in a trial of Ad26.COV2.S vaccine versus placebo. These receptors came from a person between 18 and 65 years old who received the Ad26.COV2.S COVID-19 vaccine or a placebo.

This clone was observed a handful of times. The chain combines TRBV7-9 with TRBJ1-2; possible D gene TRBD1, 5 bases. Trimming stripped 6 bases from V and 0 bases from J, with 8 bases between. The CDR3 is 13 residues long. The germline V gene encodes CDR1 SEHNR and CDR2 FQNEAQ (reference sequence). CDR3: CASRRGANYGYTF. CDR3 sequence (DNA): TGTGCCAGCAGACGAGGGGCTAACTATGGCTACACCTTC.

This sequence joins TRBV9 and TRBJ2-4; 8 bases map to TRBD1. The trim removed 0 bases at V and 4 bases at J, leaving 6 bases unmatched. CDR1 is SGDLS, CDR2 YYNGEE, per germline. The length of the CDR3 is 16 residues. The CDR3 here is CASSVVSGQGKNIQYF. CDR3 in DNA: TGTGCCAGCAGCGTAGTGTCCGGACAGGGTAAAAACATTCAGTACTTC.

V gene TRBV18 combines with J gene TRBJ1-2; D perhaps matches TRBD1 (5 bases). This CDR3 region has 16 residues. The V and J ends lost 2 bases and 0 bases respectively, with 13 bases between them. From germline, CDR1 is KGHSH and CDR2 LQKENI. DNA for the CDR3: TGTGCCAGCTCACCAGGGGCAGGACTAGCTAACTATGGCTACACCTTC. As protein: CASSPGAGLANYGYTF. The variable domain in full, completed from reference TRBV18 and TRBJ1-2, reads NAGVMQNPRHLVRRRGQEARLRCSPMKGHSHVYWYRQLPEEGLKFMVYLQKENIIDESGMPKERFSAEFPKEGPSILRIQQVVRGDSAAYFCASSPGAGLANYGYTFGSGTRLTVV.

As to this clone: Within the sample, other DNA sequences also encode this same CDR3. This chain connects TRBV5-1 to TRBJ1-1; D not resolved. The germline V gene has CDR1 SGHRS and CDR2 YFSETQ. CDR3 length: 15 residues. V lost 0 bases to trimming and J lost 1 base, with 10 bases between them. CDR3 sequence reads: CASSLEGAGNTEAFF. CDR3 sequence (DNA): TGCGCCAGCAGCTTGGAAGGAGCTGGGAACACTGAAGCTTTCTTT.

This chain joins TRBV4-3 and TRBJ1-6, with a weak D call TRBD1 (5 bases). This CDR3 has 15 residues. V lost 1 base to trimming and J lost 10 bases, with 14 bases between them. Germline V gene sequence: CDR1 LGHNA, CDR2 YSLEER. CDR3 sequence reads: CASSQAQGVGSPLHF. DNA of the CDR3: TGCGCCAGCAGCCAAGCGCAGGGAGTCGGGTCACCCCTCCACTTT.